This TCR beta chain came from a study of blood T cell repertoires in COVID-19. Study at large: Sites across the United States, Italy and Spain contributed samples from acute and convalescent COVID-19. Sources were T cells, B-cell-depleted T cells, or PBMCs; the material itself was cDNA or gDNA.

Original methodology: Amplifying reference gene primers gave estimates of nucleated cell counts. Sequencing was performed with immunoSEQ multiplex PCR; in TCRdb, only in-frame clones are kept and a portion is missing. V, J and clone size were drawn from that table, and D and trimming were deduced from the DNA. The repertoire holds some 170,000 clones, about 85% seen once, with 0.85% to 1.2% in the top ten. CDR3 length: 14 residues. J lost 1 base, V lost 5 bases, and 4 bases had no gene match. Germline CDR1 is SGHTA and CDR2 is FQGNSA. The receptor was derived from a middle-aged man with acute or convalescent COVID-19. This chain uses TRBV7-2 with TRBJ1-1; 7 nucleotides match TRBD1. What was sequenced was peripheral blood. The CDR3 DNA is TGTGCCAGCAGCGCCCGGGACAGGAACACTGAAGCTTTCTTT. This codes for CASSARDRNTEAFF.